This TCR beta chain was obtained from a study of patients and donors after allogeneic stem cell transplantation (TCRdb year 2020). A few counts support this clonotype. Its antigen is not yet known. Within one base of it there is no much larger clone, and no base qualities were kept. The library was generated by RT-PCR. Sequencing was carried out with a NextSeq 550. TCRdb reran the public reads through fastp at Q25 and MiXCR, keeping productive beta chains. When rows share a CDR3 protein, they turn into one entry using the most common DNA and genes. This sample holds approximately 410,000 distinct CDR3 sequences; about a sixth were observed only once. The biggest ten clones account for 7.2% of the sample. Its CDR3 holds 14 amino acids, cysteine through phenylalanine. This entry keeps only the CDR3 DNA: 42 bases, framed from base 1. V was cut back by 0 bases and J by 5 bases, leaving a gap of 12 bases between them. From the germline V gene, CDR1 is SGHRS and CDR2 is YFSETQ.

The receptor comes from a human donor who was either an allogeneic HSCT recipient or a stem cell or donor lymphocyte infusion donor (not recorded which). It is not recorded whose cells these are; they may come from a transplant donor. Specimen: blood, either unsorted or a sorted T cell fraction (not recorded which). Rearrangement joined TRBV5-1 to TRBJ2-7; matching of 6 bases hints at TRBD2 as the D gene. Here is the DNA: TGCGCCAGCAGCTTGGGGGACTCGCTGGACGAGCAGTACTTC. This codes for CASSLGDSLDEQYF.